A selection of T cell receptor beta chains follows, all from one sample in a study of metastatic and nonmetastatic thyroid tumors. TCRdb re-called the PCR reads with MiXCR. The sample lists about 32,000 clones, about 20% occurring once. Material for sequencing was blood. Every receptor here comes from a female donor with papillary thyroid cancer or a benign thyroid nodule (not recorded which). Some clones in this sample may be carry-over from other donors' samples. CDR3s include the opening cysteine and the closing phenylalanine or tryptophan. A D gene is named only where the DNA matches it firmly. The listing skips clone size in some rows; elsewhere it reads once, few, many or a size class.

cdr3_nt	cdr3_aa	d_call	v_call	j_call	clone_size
TGTGCCAGTAACCAGGGGGACAATCAGCCCCAGCATTTT	CASNQGDNQPQHF	TRBD1	TRBV19	TRBJ1-5	many
TGTGCCAGCAGTTCTACAGGAGTCTGGAATGAGCAGTTCTTC	CASSSTGVWNEQFF	-	TRBV27	TRBJ2-1	few
TGCAGTGCTAGTGCTCCGGGGGGTAGCTATGGCTACACCTTC	CSASAPGGSYGYTF	-	TRBV20-1	TRBJ1-2	-
TGCGCCAGCAGCTTGCGAAGGGAGCTGTTTTTT	CASSLRRELFF	-	TRBV5-1	TRBJ2-2	few
TGTGCCAGCAGCAGGACACTAAGCAATCAGCCCCAGCATTTT	CASSRTLSNQPQHF	-	TRBV28	TRBJ1-5	many
TGTGCCAGCAGCTTAAGGGGTAATCGGAAAGTCTTCTTT	CASSLRGNRKVFF	-	TRBV7-3	TRBJ1-1	many
TGCGCCAGCAGCTCCTACCACAATGAGCAGTTCTTC	CASSSYHNEQFF	-	TRBV5-1	TRBJ2-1	many
TGTGCCAGTCAGGACGGGATGAACACTGAAGCTTTCTTT	CASQDGMNTEAFF	-	TRBV6-1	TRBJ1-1	many
TGTGCCAGCAGATTCGATGGGCCGGGGGGACTAGCCTCCTACAATGAGCAGTTCTTC	CASRFDGPGGLASYNEQFF	TRBD2	TRBV12-3/TRBV12-4	TRBJ2-1	many
TGTGCCAGTAGTATAACAGGGTTCTATGGCTACACCTTC	CASSITGFYGYTF	-	TRBV19	TRBJ1-2	-
TGTGCCAGCAGCCACGGGACAGGATCGACCGAGCAGTACTTC	CASSHGTGSTEQYF	TRBD1	TRBV7-6	TRBJ2-7	-